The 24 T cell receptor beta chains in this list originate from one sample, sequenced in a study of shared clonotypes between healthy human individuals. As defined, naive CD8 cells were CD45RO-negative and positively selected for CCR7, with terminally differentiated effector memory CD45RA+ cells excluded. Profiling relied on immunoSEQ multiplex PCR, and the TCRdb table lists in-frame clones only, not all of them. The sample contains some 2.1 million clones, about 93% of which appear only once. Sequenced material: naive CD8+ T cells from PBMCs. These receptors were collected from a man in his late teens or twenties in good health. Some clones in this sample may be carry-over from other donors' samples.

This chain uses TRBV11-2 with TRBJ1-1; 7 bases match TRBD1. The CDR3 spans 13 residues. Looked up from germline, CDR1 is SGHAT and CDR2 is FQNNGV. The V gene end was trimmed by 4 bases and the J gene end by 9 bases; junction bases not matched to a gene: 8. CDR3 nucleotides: TGTGCCAGCAGCTCCCGACAGGGCGAGAAAGCTTTCTTT. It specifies CASSSRQGEKAFF.

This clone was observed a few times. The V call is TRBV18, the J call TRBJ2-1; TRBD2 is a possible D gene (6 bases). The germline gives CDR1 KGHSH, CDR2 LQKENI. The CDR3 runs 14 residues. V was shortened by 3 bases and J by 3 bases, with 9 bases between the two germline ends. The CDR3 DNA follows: TGTGCCAGCTCACCCGTAGCGGACTACAATGAGCAGTTCTTC. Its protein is CASSPVADYNEQFF.

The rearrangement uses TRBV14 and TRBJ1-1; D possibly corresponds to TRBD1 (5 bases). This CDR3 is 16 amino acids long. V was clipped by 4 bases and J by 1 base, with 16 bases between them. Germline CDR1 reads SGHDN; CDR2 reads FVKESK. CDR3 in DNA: TGTGCCAGCAGCCTTAAGGGGTTAGCTGGGAACACTGAAGCTTTCTTT. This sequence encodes CASSLKGLAGNTEAFF.

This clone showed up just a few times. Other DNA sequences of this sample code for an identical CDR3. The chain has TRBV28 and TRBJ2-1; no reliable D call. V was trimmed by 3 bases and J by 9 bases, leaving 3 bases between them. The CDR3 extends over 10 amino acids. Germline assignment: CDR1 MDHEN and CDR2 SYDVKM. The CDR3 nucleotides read TGTGCCAGCAGTTTGGGTGAGCAGTTCTTC. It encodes CASSLGEQFF.

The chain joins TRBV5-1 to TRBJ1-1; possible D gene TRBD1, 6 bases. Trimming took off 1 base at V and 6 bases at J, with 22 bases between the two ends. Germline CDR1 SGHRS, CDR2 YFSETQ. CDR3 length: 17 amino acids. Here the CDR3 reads CASSLTPSGGGGAEAFF. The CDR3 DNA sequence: TGCGCCAGCAGCTTGACCCCTTCGGGGGGCGGAGGGGCTGAAGCTTTCTTT.

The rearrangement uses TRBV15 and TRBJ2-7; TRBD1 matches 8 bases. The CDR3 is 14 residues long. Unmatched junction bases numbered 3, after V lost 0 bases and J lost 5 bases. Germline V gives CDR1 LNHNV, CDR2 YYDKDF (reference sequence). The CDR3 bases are TGTGCCACCAGCAGAGAGGACAGGGTCGACGAGCAGTACTTC. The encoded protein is CATSREDRVDEQYF.

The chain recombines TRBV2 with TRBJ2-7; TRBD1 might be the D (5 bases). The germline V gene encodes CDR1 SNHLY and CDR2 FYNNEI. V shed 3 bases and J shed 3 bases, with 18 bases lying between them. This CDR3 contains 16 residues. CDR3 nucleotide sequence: TGTGCCAGCAGTGATCCAGGGATCCCCATGGGCTACGAGCAGTACTTC. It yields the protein CASSDPGIPMGYEQYF.

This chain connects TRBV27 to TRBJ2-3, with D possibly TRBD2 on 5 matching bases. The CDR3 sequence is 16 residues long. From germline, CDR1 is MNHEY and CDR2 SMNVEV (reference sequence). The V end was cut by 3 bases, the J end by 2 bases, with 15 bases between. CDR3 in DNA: TGTGCCAGCAGTTTCCTATGGACTGGGAACACAGATACGCAGTATTTT. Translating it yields CASSFLWTGNTDTQYF.

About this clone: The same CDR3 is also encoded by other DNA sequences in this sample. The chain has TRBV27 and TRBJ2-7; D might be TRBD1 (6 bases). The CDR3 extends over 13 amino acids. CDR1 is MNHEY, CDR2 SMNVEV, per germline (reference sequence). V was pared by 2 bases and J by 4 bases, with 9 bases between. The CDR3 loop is CASSLAGAYEQYF. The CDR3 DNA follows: TGTGCCAGCAGTTTAGCAGGGGCGTACGAGCAGTACTTC.

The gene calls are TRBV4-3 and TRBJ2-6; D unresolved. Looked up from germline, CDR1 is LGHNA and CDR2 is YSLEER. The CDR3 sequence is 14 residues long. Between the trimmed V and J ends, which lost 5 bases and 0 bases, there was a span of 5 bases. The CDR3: CASSAYSGANVLTF. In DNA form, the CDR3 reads TGCGCCAGCAGCGCCTACTCTGGGGCCAACGTCCTGACTTTC.

The CDR3 DNA follows: TGTGCCAGCAGCCAAGGAGGGGGAGGTAAACTGTTTTTT. Translated, it gives CASSQGGGGKLFF. The chain links TRBV4-2 to TRBJ1-4, with D tentatively TRBD1 (6 bases). V was trimmed by 1 base and J by 11 bases, leaving 11 bases between them. Germline assignment: CDR1 LGHNA and CDR2 YNFKEQ. This CDR3 contains 13 residues.

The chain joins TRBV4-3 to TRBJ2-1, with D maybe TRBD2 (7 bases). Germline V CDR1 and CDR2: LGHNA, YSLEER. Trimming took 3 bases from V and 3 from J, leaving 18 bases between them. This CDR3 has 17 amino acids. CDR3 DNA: TGCGCCAGCAGCCACCGGGGGGCGGGACCGGGCTACAATGAGCAGTTCTTC. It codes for CASSHRGAGPGYNEQFF.

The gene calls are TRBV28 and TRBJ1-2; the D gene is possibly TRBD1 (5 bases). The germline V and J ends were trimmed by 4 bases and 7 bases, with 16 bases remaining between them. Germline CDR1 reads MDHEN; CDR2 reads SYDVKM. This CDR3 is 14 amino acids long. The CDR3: CASSSGPTGAGYTF. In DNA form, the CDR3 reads TGTGCCAGCAGTTCGGGGCCCACAGGTGCTGGCTACACCTTC.

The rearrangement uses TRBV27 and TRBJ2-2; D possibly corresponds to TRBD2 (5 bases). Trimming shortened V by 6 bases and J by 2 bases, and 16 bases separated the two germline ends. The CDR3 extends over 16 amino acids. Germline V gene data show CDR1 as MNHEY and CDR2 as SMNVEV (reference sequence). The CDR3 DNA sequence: TGTGCCAGCAGGACGATTATGAGGGCTAACACCGGGGAGCTGTTTTTT. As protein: CASRTIMRANTGELFF.

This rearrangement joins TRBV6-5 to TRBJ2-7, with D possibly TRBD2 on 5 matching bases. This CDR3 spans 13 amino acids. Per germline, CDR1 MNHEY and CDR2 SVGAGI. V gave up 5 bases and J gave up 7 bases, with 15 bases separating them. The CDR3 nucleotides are TGTGCCAGCAGTGTCAATATCGGACTGGAGCAGTACTTC. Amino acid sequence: CASSVNIGLEQYF.

CDR3 in DNA: TGTGCCAGCAGTGAATGGGACGCGGGCATCAATCAGCCCCAGCATTTT. It specifies CASSEWDAGINQPQHF. The rearrangement uses TRBV6-1 and TRBJ1-5; TRBD1 might be the D (5 bases). CDR1 MNHNS and CDR2 SASEGT come from the germline V gene. The length of the CDR3 is 16 residues. V lost 2 bases and J lost 3, with 14 bases in between.

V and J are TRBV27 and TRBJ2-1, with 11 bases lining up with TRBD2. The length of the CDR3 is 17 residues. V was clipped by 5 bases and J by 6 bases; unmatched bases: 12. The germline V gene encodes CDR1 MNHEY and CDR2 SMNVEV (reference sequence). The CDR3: CASSPIRLAGGRNEQFF. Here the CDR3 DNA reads TGTGCCAGCAGTCCCATACGGTTAGCGGGAGGGCGCAATGAGCAGTTCTTC.

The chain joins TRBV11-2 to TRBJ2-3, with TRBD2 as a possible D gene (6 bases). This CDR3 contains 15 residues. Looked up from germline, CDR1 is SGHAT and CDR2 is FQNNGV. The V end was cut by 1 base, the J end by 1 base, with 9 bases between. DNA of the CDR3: TGTGCCAGCAGCTTAGGCCCGGGGGGCACAGATACGCAGTATTTT. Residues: CASSLGPGGTDTQYF. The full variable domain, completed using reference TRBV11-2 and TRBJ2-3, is EAGVAQSPRYKIIEKRQSVAFWCNPISGHATLYWYQQILGQGPKLLIQFQNNGVVDDSQLPKDRFSAERLKGVDSTLKIQPAKLEDSAVYLCASSLGPGGTDTQYFGPGTRLTVL.

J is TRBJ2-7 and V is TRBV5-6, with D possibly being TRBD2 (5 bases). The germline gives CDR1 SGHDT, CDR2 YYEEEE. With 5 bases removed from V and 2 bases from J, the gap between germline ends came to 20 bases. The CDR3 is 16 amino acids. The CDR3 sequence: CASSYGLVSETYEQYF. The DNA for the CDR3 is TGTGCCAGCAGTTATGGACTTGTGAGTGAAACCTACGAGCAGTACTTC.

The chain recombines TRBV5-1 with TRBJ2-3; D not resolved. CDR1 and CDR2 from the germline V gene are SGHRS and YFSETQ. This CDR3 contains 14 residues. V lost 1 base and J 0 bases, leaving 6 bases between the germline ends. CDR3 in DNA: TGCGCCAGCAGCTTGCATCCGAGCACAGATACGCAGTATTTT. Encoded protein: CASSLHPSTDTQYF.

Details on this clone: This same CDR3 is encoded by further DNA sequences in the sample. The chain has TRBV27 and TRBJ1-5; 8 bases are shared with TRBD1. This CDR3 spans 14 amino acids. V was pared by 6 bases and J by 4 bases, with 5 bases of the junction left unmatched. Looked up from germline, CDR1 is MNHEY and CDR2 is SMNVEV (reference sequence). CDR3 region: CASSLTGVNQPQHF. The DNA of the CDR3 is TGTGCCAGCAGCTTGACAGGGGTAAATCAGCCCCAGCATTTT.

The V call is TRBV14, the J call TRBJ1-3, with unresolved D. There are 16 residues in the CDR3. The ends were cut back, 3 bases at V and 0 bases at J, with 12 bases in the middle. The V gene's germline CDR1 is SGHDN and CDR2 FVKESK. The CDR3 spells CASSQFPKNSGNTIYF. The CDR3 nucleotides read TGTGCCAGCAGCCAGTTTCCAAAGAACTCTGGAAACACCATATATTTT.

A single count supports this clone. The CDR3 DNA reads as TGTGCCAGCAGCTTTGACAGGGGGTGGGAGACCCAGTACTTC. This translates into CASSFDRGWETQYF. The V call is TRBV5-4, the J call TRBJ2-5, with 9 bases that match TRBD1. The junction had 4 bases not matched to a gene; V was cut back by 2 bases and J by 5 bases. This CDR3 has 14 amino acids. Germline CDR1 and CDR2: SGHNT and YYREEE (reference sequence). The full variable domain, rest sourced from reference TRBV5-4 and TRBJ2-5, is ETGVTQSPTHLIKTRGQQVTLRCSSQSGHNTVSWYQQALGQGPQFIFQYYREEENGRGNFPPRFSGLQFPNYSSELNVNALELDDSALYLCASSFDRGWETQYFGPGTRLLVL.

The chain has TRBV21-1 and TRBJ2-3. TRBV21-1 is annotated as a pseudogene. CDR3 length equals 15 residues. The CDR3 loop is CASSKAQWVLNTQYF. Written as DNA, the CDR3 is TGTGCCAGCAGCAAAGCGCAATGGGTACTGAACACGCAGTATTTT.